The 22 T cell receptor beta chains below all came from one sample that was sequenced in a study of CD8 T cells in Susac syndrome. The RNA, about 0.5 to 1 ug, was put through reverse transcription using random hexamers. Each CDR3 protein is one row after TCRdb ran MiXCR on the immunoSEQ multiplex PCR reads. The top ten hold 0.21% of the sample, which has about 150,000 distinct CDR3 sequences, approximately 93% seen once. Sequenced: CD8+ T cells from PBMCs. The receptors come from a human donor with multiple sclerosis.

This clonotype was detected once. This sequence joins TRBV30 and TRBJ1-2; possibly TRBD1 for D (6 bases). This CDR3 region has 16 residues. In germline, CDR1 is GTSNPN, CDR2 SVGIG (reference sequence). V was pared by 0 bases and J by 8 bases, with 22 bases between. The CDR3 reads CAWSVGGVMGAGGYTF. The CDR3 region has the DNA TGTGCCTGGAGTGTAGGAGGGGTGATGGGGGCTGGCGGCTACACCTTC.

The J gene is TRBJ1-1, the V gene TRBV5-1; D ambiguous. The CDR3 length is 11 residues. V lost 3 bases, J lost 8 bases, and 8 bases lay in between. The V gene's germline CDR1 is SGHRS and CDR2 YFSETQ. This chain's CDR3 is CASSSPYEAFF. CDR3 DNA: TGCGCCAGCAGCTCGCCCTACGAAGCTTTCTTT.

The V and J genes are TRBV3-1 and TRBJ1-4; unclear D gene. Germline CDR1 and CDR2: LGHDT and YNNKEL (reference sequence). Trimming removed 5 bases from V and 3 bases from J, with 25 bases in between. The CDR3 has 19 amino acids. The CDR3 spells CASSREWPFLSAANEKLFF. As DNA, the CDR3 is TGTGCCAGCAGCAGAGAGTGGCCCTTCCTATCGGCAGCTAATGAAAAACTGTTTTTT.

The J gene is TRBJ1-1, the V gene TRBV7-9; D unclear. Germline V gene sequence: CDR1 SEHNR, CDR2 FQNEAQ (reference sequence). V gave up 6 bases and J gave up 8 bases, with 10 bases separating them. The CDR3 is made up of 11 amino acids. The CDR3 DNA follows: TGTGCCAGCAGGGACTCCCAGGAAGCTTTCTTT. This codes for CASRDSQEAFF.

The V call is TRBV29-1, the J call TRBJ1-5, with D possibly matching TRBD1 (5 bases). The CDR3 runs 12 residues. Trimming cost V 4 bases and J 5 bases, with 9 bases left between them. Germline V lookup: CDR1 SQVTM, CDR2 ANQGSEA. DNA for the CDR3: TGCAGCGTTGGTCTGGGGGATCAGCCCCAGCATTTT. Protein: CSVGLGDQPQHF.

The CDR3 DNA reads as TGTGCCAGCAGCTTAAACGCGAGGGGGATCACCGGGGAGCTGTTTTTT. This encodes CASSLNARGITGELFF. The chain combines TRBV7-2 with TRBJ2-2; D might be TRBD1 (6 bases). V was shortened by 2 bases and J by 4 bases, with 14 bases between the two germline ends. CDR1 SGHTA and CDR2 FQGNSA come from the germline V gene. The CDR3 has 16 residues.

This clonotype was seen a single time. The chain uses TRBV4-1 and TRBJ1-2, with D hard to call. The CDR3 loop spans 12 amino acids. Trimming shortened V by 5 bases and J by 4 bases, and 8 bases separated the two germline ends. Germline values: CDR1 MGHRA, CDR2 YSYEKL. The CDR3 DNA reads as TGCGCCAGCAGCGGGGAGATCTATGGCTACACCTTC. Its protein product is CASSGEIYGYTF.

The V gene is TRBV29-1, the J gene TRBJ1-1; D gene unclear. This CDR3 is 12 amino acids long. Trimming removed 1 base at V and 0 bases at J, with 3 bases between. The V gene's germline CDR1 is SQVTM and CDR2 ANQGSEA. CDR3 DNA sequence: TGCAGCGTTGAAGGGATGAACACTGAAGCTTTCTTT. Its translation is CSVEGMNTEAFF. Full variable domain (rest looked up from reference TRBV29-1 and TRBJ1-1): SAVISQKPSRDICQRGTSLTIQCQVDSQVTMMFWYRQQPGQSLTLIATANQGSEATYESGFVIDKFPISRPNLTFSTLTVSNMSPEDSSIYLCSVEGMNTEAFFGQGTRLTVV.

The chain is built from TRBV12-3 or TRBV12-4 and TRBJ2-7; D is possibly TRBD2 (6 bases). CDR3 length: 15 amino acids. Trimming took 5 bases from V and 0 from J, leaving 14 bases between them. The CDR3 region is CASSLGWDFSYEQYF. For the CDR3, the DNA is TGTGCCAGCAGTCTTGGCTGGGACTTCTCCTACGAGCAGTACTTC.

The chain carries TRBV24-1 and TRBJ2-7; 13 positions match TRBD2. The CDR3 totals 16 residues. The germline V gene has CDR1 KGHDR and CDR2 SFDVKD. With 7 bases clipped from V and 4 bases from J, the junction kept 9 bases outside the gene matches. CDR3 protein: CATREPGTSGEYEQYF. CDR3 in DNA: TGTGCCACCAGGGAACCAGGGACTAGCGGGGAGTACGAGCAGTACTTC.

V gene TRBV9 combines with J gene TRBJ2-3, with unresolved D. V was pared by 3 bases and J by 0 bases, with 14 bases between. CDR1 SGDLS and CDR2 YYNGEE come from the germline V gene. CDR3 length: 16 amino acids. The CDR3 DNA reads TGTGCCAGCAGCGCCGAGTCGTTGATTAGCACAGATACGCAGTATTTT. Its protein product is CASSAESLISTDTQYF.

The rearrangement links TRBV20-1 to TRBJ1-1, with 7 positions matching TRBD1. This CDR3 spans 15 amino acids. From germline, CDR1 is DFQATT and CDR2 SNEGSKA (reference sequence). V lost 0 bases and J lost 3; bases outside the gene matches: 7. CDR3 in DNA: TGCAGTGCTAGAGATGAGTGGGGACAGCACACTGAAGCTTTCTTT. It specifies CSARDEWGQHTEAFF.

This rearrangement joins TRBV5-6 to TRBJ2-3; D remains unclear. CDR3 size: 12 residues. V was clipped by 4 bases and J by 7 bases, with 10 bases between them. In germline, CDR1 is SGHDT, CDR2 YYEEEE. CDR3 coding DNA: TGTGCCAGCAGCCTGGGATCATATACGCAGTATTTT. Its protein product is CASSLGSYTQYF. Full variable domain (outside the CDR3, taken from reference TRBV5-6 and TRBJ2-3): DAGVTQSPTHLIKTRGQQVTLRCSPKSGHDTVSWYQQALGQGPQFIFQYYEEEERQRGNFPDRFSGHQFPNYSSELNVNALLLGDSALYLCASSLGSYTQYFGPGTRLTVL.

The CDR3 protein is CASSEILQETQYF. CDR3 nucleotide sequence: TGTGCCAGTTCGGAAATCCTCCAAGAGACCCAGTACTTC. This chain joins TRBV19 and TRBJ2-5; D gene ambiguous. V lost 8 bases and J 1 base, leaving 11 bases between the germline ends. The CDR3 covers 13 residues. Germline CDR1 is LNHDA and CDR2 is SQIVND (reference sequence).

The V and J genes are TRBV15 and TRBJ1-5; possibly TRBD1 for D (6 bases). The CDR3 contains 16 residues. V lost 5 bases and J lost 2, with 16 bases in between. CDR1 LNHNV and CDR2 YYDKDF come from the germline V gene (reference sequence). CDR3 sequence: CATSQGRGAGNQPQHF. The CDR3 DNA is TGTGCCACCAGCCAAGGACGGGGGGCAGGCAATCAGCCCCAGCATTTT.

The genes are TRBV28 and TRBJ2-6, with D tentatively TRBD1 or TRBD2 (5 bases each). This CDR3 contains 20 residues. V was trimmed by 3 bases and J by 0 bases, leaving 21 bases between them. Per the germline V gene, CDR1 is MDHEN and CDR2 is SYDVKM. CDR3: CASSFRDPVNPSSGANVLTF. CDR3 DNA sequence: TGTGCCAGCAGTTTTAGGGACCCCGTCAACCCGAGCTCTGGGGCCAACGTCCTGACTTTC.

DNA of the CDR3: TGTGCCAGCAGTTTAACGGACTACCAAGAGACCCAGTACTTC. Protein product: CASSLTDYQETQYF. The chain joins TRBV27 to TRBJ2-5; tentative D call: TRBD2 (5 bases). Trimming shortened V by 2 bases and J by 0 bases, and 7 bases separated the two germline ends. The CDR3 spans 14 residues. Germline V lookup: CDR1 MNHEY, CDR2 SMNVEV (reference sequence).

With respect to this clonotype: Mismatch with germline at one junction end may stem from a read error. The V and J genes are TRBV15 and TRBJ2-7; TRBD1 matches 7 bases. The CDR3 is 14 amino acids. Germline V gene data show CDR1 as LNHNV and CDR2 as YYDKDF (reference sequence). The CDR3 bases are TGTGCCACCGGCAGGAGACAGGGAGCCTACGAGCAGTACTTC. Its protein product is CATGRRQGAYEQYF.

The chain is built from TRBV7-9 and TRBJ2-1, with 8 bases matching TRBD2. The V and J ends lost 9 bases and 7 bases, in that order; junction bases with no gene match: 8. The CDR3 runs 13 residues. Germline CDR1 and CDR2: SEHNR and FQNEAQ (reference sequence). CDR3 in amino acids: CASTGGAGNEQFF. CDR3 bases: TGTGCCAGTACCGGGGGGGCTGGGAATGAGCAGTTCTTC.

The gene calls are TRBV28 and TRBJ1-5; no reliable D call. The germline CDR1 and CDR2 sequences are MDHEN and SYDVKM. V was shortened by 1 base and J by 15 bases, with 13 bases between the two germline ends. The CDR3 spans 12 residues. The CDR3, as DNA: TGTGCCAGCAGTTTATTTCGGGGTGTGGTGCATTTT. It yields the protein CASSLFRGVVHF. The full variable domain, rest sourced from reference TRBV28 and TRBJ1-5, is DVKVTQSSRYLVKRTGEKVFLECVQDMDHENMFWYRQDPGLGLRLIYFSYDVKMKEKGDIPEGYSVSREKKERFSLILESASTNQTSMYLCASSLFRGVVHFGDGTRLSIL.

This chain links TRBV28 with TRBJ2-3; no definite D call. This CDR3 is 14 amino acids long. Germline V CDR1 and CDR2: MDHEN, SYDVKM. V dropped 3 bases and J dropped 2 bases, with 9 bases sitting between them. This chain's CDR3 is CASSFAYNTDTQYF. The CDR3 nucleotides read TGTGCCAGCAGTTTTGCGTACAACACAGATACGCAGTATTTT.

The sample holds one count of this clonotype. The rearrangement links TRBV12-3 or TRBV12-4 to TRBJ2-5, with TRBD2 matching 8 bases. The CDR3 consists of 12 residues. V was clipped by 6 bases and J by 3 bases; unmatched bases: 0. CDR3 residues: CASRLAEETQYF. Here the CDR3 DNA reads TGTGCCAGCAGACTAGCGGAAGAGACCCAGTACTTC.